These T cell receptor beta chains were read from a single sample in a study of blood T cell repertoires in COVID-19. Generated by immunoSEQ multiplex PCR, the TCRdb table keeps only in-frame clones and is missing some. The sample has 400,000 to 500,000 clones, over 75% seen once. Sample: PBMCs or T cells enriched from blood (not recorded which). These receptors were collected from a woman aged 18 to 35 who had been exposed to COVID-19. Both conserved end residues are part of each CDR3. The D gene is left open where the match is weak. Only part of the rows carry a size: once, few, many, or a class if the clone is expanded.

J gene | clone size | D gene | V gene | CDR3 protein | CDR3 DNA
TRBJ1-6 | NA | NA | TRBV25-1 | CASSYSYNSPLHF | TGTGCCAGCTCCTACTCCTATAATTCACCCCTCCACTTT
TRBJ1-6 | once | TRBD1 | TRBV9 | CASSLGGGGTGVNSPLHF | TGTGCCAGCAGCCTCGGGGGAGGTGGGACAGGAGTTAATTCACCCCTCCACTTT
TRBJ2-1 | NA | NA | TRBV2 | CASSGGGDEQFF | TGTGCCAGCAGTGGGGGCGGGGATGAGCAGTTCTTC
TRBJ2-7 | NA | TRBD1 | TRBV24-1 | CATSDHRGADDEQYF | TGTGCCACCAGTGATCACAGGGGCGCGGATGACGAGCAGTACTTC
TRBJ2-5 | NA | TRBD2 | TRBV9 | CASSVSSGGAETQYF | TGTGCCAGCAGCGTATCTAGCGGGGGGGCGGAGACCCAGTACTTC
TRBJ1-5 | NA | NA | TRBV6-5 | CASSRGRGGQPQHF | TGTGCCAGCAGTCGCGGCCGAGGAGGTCAGCCCCAGCATTTT
TRBJ2-7 | NA | TRBD2 | TRBV3-1/TRBV3-2 | CASRGLAYEQYF | TGTGCCAGCAGGGGACTAGCCTACGAGCAGTACTTC
TRBJ2-7 | NA | TRBD1 | TRBV6-5 | CASSYRQGRDYEQYF | TGTGCCAGCAGTTACCGACAGGGTCGGGACTACGAGCAGTACTTC
TRBJ2-1 | NA | TRBD2 | TRBV3-1/TRBV3-2 | CASKGDSGASYNEQFF | TGTGCCAGCAAGGGTGATAGCGGGGCGTCCTACAATGAGCAGTTCTTC
TRBJ2-3 | NA | TRBD2 | TRBV9 | CASSGGGAIYLDTQYF | TGTGCCAGCAGCGGGGGAGGGGCTATTTACCTAGATACGCAGTATTTT
TRBJ2-7 | NA | TRBD1 | TRBV5-4 | CASSTGGWREQYF | TGTGCCAGCAGCACAGGGGGCTGGCGTGAGCAGTACTTC
TRBJ1-2 | NA | NA | TRBV6-2/TRBV6-3 | CASSYGGAGYTF | TGTGCCAGCAGTTACGGGGGCGCCGGCTACACCTTC
TRBJ2-1 | NA | TRBD1 | TRBV7-6 | CASSLAQGATYNEQFF | TGTGCCAGCAGCTTAGCCCAGGGGGCGACTTACAATGAGCAGTTCTTC
TRBJ2-2 | NA | TRBD1 | TRBV6-4 | CASSSTGSNTGELFF | TGTGCCAGCAGCTCGACAGGGTCGAACACCGGGGAGCTGTTTTTT
TRBJ2-2 | few | TRBD2 | TRBV28 | CASKWRSGSFGELFF | TGTGCCAGCAAGTGGCGTAGCGGGAGTTTCGGGGAGCTGTTTTTT
TRBJ1-5 | NA | NA | TRBV11-3 | CASSLVRGGQPQHF | TGTGCCAGCAGCTTAGTTCGGGGGGGCCAGCCCCAGCATTTT
TRBJ1-4 | few | NA | TRBV2 | CASSVQSTNEKLFF | TGTGCCAGCAGTGTGCAGTCAACTAATGAAAAACTGTTTTTT
TRBJ1-5 | NA | NA | TRBV4-1 | CASSEKGRQAGLHF | TGCGCCAGCAGCGAAAAGGGTCGACAGGCTGGCCTGCATTTT
TRBJ1-2 | NA | NA | TRBV5-4 | CASSLWTDGYTF | TGTGCCAGCAGCTTATGGACTGATGGCTACACCTTC
TRBJ1-5 | NA | NA | TRBV28 | CASIRQLGGYDQPQHF | TGTGCCAGCATCCGTCAGTTAGGAGGGTATGATCAGCCCCAGCATTTT
TRBJ2-7 | NA | NA | TRBV3-1/TRBV3-2 | CASSNPKRGVPYEQYF | TGTGCCAGCAGTAACCCAAAGCGAGGCGTCCCCTACGAGCAGTACTTC
TRBJ1-6 | few | NA | TRBV5-1 | CASSLGSGRNSPLHF | TGCGCCAGCAGCTTGGGATCAGGGCGCAATTCACCCCTCCACTTT
TRBJ2-3 | NA | NA | TRBV7-9 | CAGAVSGSTDTQYF | TGTGCCGGGGCTGTTTCGGGTAGCACAGATACGCAGTATTTT
TRBJ1-1 | NA | NA | TRBV4-3 | CASSPTGTGRTEAFF | TGCGCCAGCAGCCCCACAGGGACGGGCAGGACTGAAGCTTTCTTT
TRBJ2-7 | once | NA | TRBV7-9 | CASSQSGREQYF | TGTGCCAGCAGCCAGAGCGGTCGCGAGCAGTACTTC
TRBJ2-3 | NA | NA | TRBV6-5 | CASSRVGGADTQYF | TGTGCCAGCAGCCGCGTTGGGGGGGCGGATACGCAGTATTTT
TRBJ1-4 | NA | TRBD1 | TRBV7-9 | CASSLGTGDEKLFF | TGTGCCAGCAGCTTAGGGACAGGGGATGAAAAACTGTTTTTT
TRBJ2-5 | once | TRBD1 | TRBV2 | CASGRAGGETQYF | TGTGCCAGCGGAAGGGCAGGGGGAGAGACCCAGTACTTC
TRBJ1-5 | NA | TRBD1 | TRBV6-5 | CAIQDRGNNQPQHF | TGTGCCATACAGGACAGGGGAAACAATCAGCCCCAGCATTTT
TRBJ1-1 | NA | NA | TRBV15 | CATSRVGSTEAFF | TGTGCCACCAGCAGAGTCGGTTCCACTGAAGCTTTCTTT
TRBJ1-4 | few | NA | TRBV9 | CASSEGLWDNYEKLFF | TGTGCCAGCAGCGAGGGGCTTTGGGACAACTATGAAAAACTGTTTTTT
TRBJ2-3 | NA | NA | TRBV7-9 | CASSSRLSTDTQYF | TGTGCCAGCAGCTCACGACTATCCACAGATACGCAGTATTTT
TRBJ1-5 | few | TRBD1 | TRBV7-9 | CASSLTGGNQPQHF | TGTGCCAGCAGCTTAACAGGGGGCAATCAGCCCCAGCATTTT
TRBJ1-4 | NA | TRBD1 | TRBV28 | CASTSDRVGQKLFF | TGTGCCAGCACCTCCGACAGGGTTGGACAAAAACTGTTTTTT
TRBJ1-1 | NA | NA | TRBV18 | CASSRTWNTEAFF | TGTGCCAGCTCACGTACATGGAACACTGAAGCTTTCTTT
TRBJ2-5 | NA | NA | TRBV5-1 | CASSLARSGGYQETQYF | TGCGCCAGCAGCTTGGCCCGGTCAGGGGGGTACCAAGAGACCCAGTACTTC
TRBJ2-7 | NA | NA | TRBV18 | CASEATGSSYEQYF | TGTGCCAGCGAAGCGACGGGAAGCTCCTACGAGCAGTACTTC
TRBJ2-7 | NA | TRBD2 | TRBV6-5 | CASGISGAYEQYF | TGTGCCAGCGGTATTAGCGGGGCGTACGAGCAGTACTTC
TRBJ1-1 | few | NA | TRBV27 | CASSLYAGAEAFF | TGTGCCAGCAGTTTATACGCGGGTGCTGAAGCTTTCTTT
TRBJ2-7 | NA | TRBD2 | TRBV10-3 | CAISETAGVSYEQYF | TGTGCCATCAGTGAGACAGCGGGAGTCTCCTACGAGCAGTACTTC
TRBJ2-7 | NA | TRBD1 | TRBV6-5 | CASQGTAEAYEQYF | TGTGCCAGTCAAGGGACAGCGGAGGCCTACGAGCAGTACTTC
TRBJ2-3 | NA | TRBD1 | TRBV4-1 | CASSQVGRGPPDTQYF | TGCGCCAGCAGCCAAGTGGGCAGGGGGCCCCCAGATACGCAGTATTTT
TRBJ2-1 | NA | NA | TRBV6-1 | CASSEIGGNYNEQFF | TGTGCCAGCAGTGAAATTGGCGGGAATTACAATGAGCAGTTCTTC
TRBJ1-3 | NA | TRBD1 | TRBV3-1/TRBV3-2 | CASSQDFDRGAGNTIYF | TGTGCCAGCAGCCAAGATTTCGACAGGGGCGCGGGAAACACCATATATTTT
TRBJ1-5 | NA | NA | TRBV6-5 | CASSYSGRDGQPQHF | TGTGCCAGCAGTTACTCGGGGCGGGACGGCCAGCCCCAGCATTTT